The 31 T cell receptor beta chains reported below all come from one sample, sequenced in a study of blood T cell repertoires in COVID-19. This table comes from immunoSEQ multiplex PCR, and its TCRdb copy is limited to in-frame clones, with some not included. The sample shows under 200,000 clones, more than 65% of them seen only once. The material sequenced was peripheral blood. The origin of the receptors is a woman aged 55-75 years with COVID-19, enrolled during active disease.

In this sample, this clone turned up a few times. The genes are TRBV24-1 and TRBJ2-7; D ambiguous. The CDR3 is 13 residues long. The V end lost 4 bases, the J end lost 4 bases, and 10 bases lay between the germline ends. Germline CDR1 reads KGHDR; CDR2 reads SFDVKD. The CDR3 sequence is CATSDPARYEQYF. Here the CDR3 DNA reads TGTGCCACCAGTGACCCCGCCCGGTACGAGCAGTACTTC.

This clone showed up just once. V is TRBV11-3 and J is TRBJ2-7; 10 bases map to TRBD2. The trim removed 5 bases at V and 2 bases at J, leaving 3 bases unmatched. This CDR3 comprises 14 residues. Germline lookup yields CDR1 SGHNT and CDR2 YENEEA. The chain's CDR3 is CASSPSGRAYEQYF. The DNA of the CDR3 is TGTGCCAGCAGCCCCAGCGGGAGGGCCTACGAGCAGTACTTC.

J is TRBJ2-1 and V is TRBV2; D gene ambiguous. The CDR3 is made up of 15 amino acids. Germline lookup yields CDR1 SNHLY and CDR2 FYNNEI. V was pared by 6 bases and J by 0 bases, with 12 bases between. The CDR3 DNA reads TGTGCCAGCAGAGACGACTCCTACTCCTACAATGAGCAGTTCTTC. Its protein is CASRDDSYSYNEQFF.

The genes are TRBV18 and TRBJ2-3; TRBD2 might be the D (5 bases). Germline CDR1 is KGHSH and CDR2 is LQKENI. Deletions cut 1 base from V and 0 bases from J, with 14 bases between. There are 17 residues in the CDR3. CDR3 bases: TGTGCCAGCTCACCACTCGGGATTACCCCTAGCACAGATACGCAGTATTTT. Translation: CASSPLGITPSTDTQYF.

The chain employs TRBV7-2 and TRBJ1-1, with a tentative D call TRBD1 (5 bases). The CDR3 totals 14 residues. V lost 5 bases and J 1 base, leaving 11 bases between the germline ends. Germline V gene sequence: CDR1 SGHTA, CDR2 FQGNSA. For the CDR3, the DNA is TGTGCCAGCAGCCGGACAACAGGGAACACTGAAGCTTTCTTT. Its translation: CASSRTTGNTEAFF.

As concerns this clone: This sample includes further DNA sequences coding for the same CDR3. The rearrangement uses TRBV5-4 and TRBJ1-1; D is unclear. V was clipped by 0 bases and J by 3 bases, with 9 bases between them. There are 14 residues in the CDR3. The germline CDR1 and CDR2 sequences are SGHNT and YYREEE (reference sequence). The DNA for the CDR3 is TGTGCCAGCAGCTTGGGTGGCCGGGACACTGAAGCTTTCTTT. Translation: CASSLGGRDTEAFF.

The CDR3 nucleotides read TGTGCCAGCAGCCAGTACAGGGGAGCGAACGGGGCCAACGTCCTGACTTTC. Translation gives CASSQYRGANGANVLTF. This sequence joins TRBV5-4 and TRBJ2-6; TRBD1 aligns across 7 bases. The J segment lost 4 bases and the V segment lost 4 bases, leaving 11 bases of the junction unmatched. Germline V gene sequence: CDR1 SGHNT, CDR2 YYREEE (reference sequence). This CDR3 is 17 amino acids long.

The chain joins TRBV7-3 to TRBJ2-2; weak D call: TRBD2 (5 bases). This CDR3 has 15 residues. V was cut by 5 bases and J by 9 bases, with 19 bases left in between. The germline V gene has CDR1 SGHTA and CDR2 FQGTGA. The DNA of the CDR3 is TGTGCCAGCAGCCTGGACTCAACGCACAACCGGGAGCTGTTTTTT. Protein sequence: CASSLDSTHNRELFF. Complete variable domain (other parts from reference TRBV7-3 and TRBJ2-2): GAGVSQTPSNKVTEKGKYVELRCDPISGHTALYWYRQSLGQGPEFLIYFQGTGAADDSGLPNDRFFAVRPEGSVSTLKIQRTERGDSAVYLCASSLDSTHNRELFFGEGSRLTVL.

The CDR3 protein is CASSARQGAQPQHF. CDR3 DNA: TGTGCCAGCAGCGCCCGACAGGGGGCCCAGCCCCAGCATTTT. The chain couples TRBV3-1 (or the pseudogene TRBV3-2) to TRBJ1-5, with 10 positions matching TRBD1. This CDR3 has 14 amino acids. Germline V gives CDR1 LGHDT, CDR2 YNNKEL (reference sequence). After removal of 5 bases from V and 7 bases from J, the junction contained 5 bases not matched to a gene.

DNA for the CDR3: TGTGCCAGCTCACCGGGACAGGCAAACACCGGGGAGCTGTTTTTT. Its protein is CASSPGQANTGELFF. The gene calls are TRBV18 and TRBJ2-2; TRBD1 agrees at 8 bases. In germline, CDR1 is KGHSH, CDR2 LQKENI. Trimming cost V 3 bases and J 2 bases; bases outside gene matches: 2. This CDR3 comprises 15 residues.

J is TRBJ2-1 and V is TRBV30; the match to TRBD2 covers 10 bases. The germline gives CDR1 GTSNPN, CDR2 SVGIG (reference sequence). J gave up 7 bases and V 2 bases, and 5 bases lay outside the gene matches. This CDR3 is 14 amino acids long. CDR3 sequence (DNA): TGTGCCTGGAGTAGCGGGAGGGCCGGTAATGAGCAGTTCTTC. It yields the protein CAWSSGRAGNEQFF.

The CDR3 spells CASSESGGLDTQYF. The CDR3 DNA is TGTGCCAGCAGTGAATCGGGGGGGCTTGATACGCAGTATTTT. V is TRBV6-1 and J is TRBJ2-3, with 8 bases identical to TRBD2. V trimming: 2 bases; J trimming: 6 bases; junction bases outside the gene matches: 4. The CDR3 has 14 amino acids. CDR1 is MNHNS and CDR2 is SASEGT in the germline V gene.

The V and J genes are TRBV21-1 and TRBJ2-4; the D call TRBD1 from the table was never checked on the DNA. TRBV21-1 is classified as a pseudogene. The CDR3 sequence is 17 residues long. CDR3 sequence reads: CASSKGPPGGAWDIQYF. The CDR3 region has the DNA TGTGCCAGCAGCAAAGGCCCGCCAGGGGGCGCTTGGGACATTCAGTACTTC.

This chain joins TRBV20-1 and TRBJ1-5, with 9 bases identical to TRBD1. V shed 3 bases and J 5 bases; nucleotides not matched to a gene: 14. The CDR3 consists of 17 residues. CDR1 DFQATT and CDR2 SNEGSKA come from the germline V gene (reference sequence). The CDR3: CSASMTGRTGAYQPQHF. The CDR3 DNA sequence: TGCAGTGCTAGTATGACAGGAAGGACAGGGGCATATCAGCCCCAGCATTTT.

The chain links TRBV3-1 (or the pseudogene TRBV3-2) to TRBJ1-1; D unclear. V gave up 3 bases and J gave up 1 base, with 6 bases separating them. The CDR3 length is 13 residues. Per germline, CDR1 LGHDT and CDR2 YNNKEL (reference sequence). Here the CDR3 DNA reads TGTGCCAGCAGCCACAGAGGGAACACTGAAGCTTTCTTT. Translation gives CASSHRGNTEAFF.

This chain joins TRBV9 and TRBJ1-2; 7 bases map to TRBD1. V was clipped by 4 bases and J by 3 bases; unmatched bases: 6. There are 14 residues in the CDR3. CDR1 and CDR2 (germline): SGDLS, YYNGEE. CDR3 DNA: TGTGCCAGCAGCCTTAGGGGGCTAGACTATGGCTACACCTTC. It translates to CASSLRGLDYGYTF.

The chain links TRBV28 to TRBJ1-5; 7 bases agree with TRBD1. Germline CDR1 and CDR2: MDHEN and SYDVKM. The CDR3 consists of 13 residues. After removal of 7 bases from V and 5 bases from J, the junction contained 5 bases not matched to a gene. The CDR3 bases are TGTGCCAGCACGGACAGGATACATCAGCCCCAGCATTTT. Its protein is CASTDRIHQPQHF. Based on the CDR3 plus reference TRBV28 and TRBJ1-5, the full variable domain is DVKVTQSSRYLVKRTGEKVFLECVQDMDHENMFWYRQDPGLGLRLIYFSYDVKMKEKGDIPEGYSVSREKKERFSLILESASTNQTSMYLCASTDRIHQPQHFGDGTRLSIL.

The V gene is TRBV2, the J gene TRBJ2-2, with D uncertain. The CDR3 length is 15 residues. The germline gives CDR1 SNHLY, CDR2 FYNNEI. V lost 3 bases, J lost 8 bases, and 16 bases lay in between. The CDR3 DNA reads TGTGCCAGCAGTGACCAACTGTTTGGTCGGGGGGAGCTGTTTTTT. This translates into CASSDQLFGRGELFF.

The chain employs TRBV6-1 and TRBJ2-7; 8 positions agree with TRBD1. The length of the CDR3 is 14 residues. CDR1 MNHNS and CDR2 SASEGT come from the germline V gene. The J segment lost 5 bases and the V segment lost 2 bases, leaving 5 bases of the junction unmatched. In DNA form, the CDR3 reads TGTGCCAGCAGTGAAAACAGGGGGACGAACGAGCAGTACGTC. Translated: CASSENRGTNEQYV.

The rearrangement links TRBV29-1 to TRBJ2-1; TRBD2 aligns across 7 bases. With V trimmed by 0 bases and J by 2 bases, 4 bases remained unmatched. Germline V gene lookup returns CDR1 SQVTM and CDR2 ANQGSEA. The CDR3 has 15 residues. This CDR3 is CSVEDRAGTYNEQFF. CDR3 sequence (DNA): TGCAGCGTTGAAGATCGAGCGGGAACCTACAATGAGCAGTTCTTC.

The chain couples TRBV27 to TRBJ1-2; 9 bases line up with TRBD1. This CDR3 region has 14 residues. Germline CDR1 MNHEY, CDR2 SMNVEV (reference sequence). Trimming at V came to 3 bases and at J to 5 bases, leaving 4 bases not matched to a gene. The CDR3 spells CASSFRDRDYGYTF. The CDR3 coding sequence is TGTGCCAGCAGTTTCCGGGACAGGGATTATGGCTACACCTTC.

The chain employs TRBV5-1 and TRBJ2-5; 10 bases line up with TRBD2. Germline loops: CDR1 SGHRS, CDR2 YFSETQ. J lost 4 bases, V lost 0 bases, and 9 bases had no gene match. There are 17 residues in the CDR3. DNA of the CDR3: TGCGCCAGCAGCTTGGGAGGGATAGCGGGAGGAGCAGAGACCCAGTACTTC. Its protein product is CASSLGGIAGGAETQYF.

V is TRBV21-1 and J is TRBJ2-7; the DNA was not used to check the table's D call, TRBD1. TRBV21-1 is classified as a pseudogene. There are 16 residues in the CDR3. CDR3 residues: CASSKGANRDSYEQYV. The CDR3 region has the DNA TGTGCCAGCAGCAAAGGGGCGAACAGGGATTCCTACGAGCAGTACGTC.

This chain links TRBV7-9 with TRBJ2-7; 8 nucleotides align to TRBD1. The trim removed 5 bases at V and 10 bases at J, leaving 19 bases unmatched. Germline V gives CDR1 SEHNR, CDR2 FQNEAQ (reference sequence). This CDR3 is 16 amino acids long. CDR3 residues: CASSPPTTGAAGAQYF. DNA of the CDR3: TGTGCCAGCAGCCCCCCGACGACAGGGGCCGCCGGGGCTCAGTACTTC.

J is TRBJ2-5 and V is TRBV19, with 9 bases that match TRBD2. The CDR3 has 15 amino acids. The trim removed 7 bases at V and 5 bases at J, leaving 11 bases unmatched. Germline V gene lookup returns CDR1 LNHDA and CDR2 SQIVND (reference sequence). The chain's CDR3 is CASTLAGASGETQYF. CDR3 sequence (DNA): TGTGCCAGTACATTAGCGGGGGCGTCTGGCGAGACCCAGTACTTC.

The genes are TRBV28 and TRBJ1-6, with D perhaps TRBD1 (5 bases). Trimming cost V 4 bases and J 0 bases, with 10 bases left between them. The CDR3 totals 16 residues. CDR1 and CDR2 (germline): MDHEN, SYDVKM. The DNA for the CDR3 is TGTGCCAGCAGTTATCAGGGAAGCTCCTATAATTCACCCCTCCACTTT. Protein sequence: CASSYQGSSYNSPLHF.

V gene TRBV7-2 combines with J gene TRBJ1-1; 7 bases agree with TRBD1. This CDR3 is 15 amino acids long. The germline gives CDR1 SGHTA, CDR2 FQGNSA. With 6 bases clipped from V and 2 bases from J, the junction kept 9 bases outside the gene matches. Written as DNA, the CDR3 is TGTGCCAGCAGATATAGGGGGCTGGATAACACTGAAGCTTTCTTT. Protein product: CASRYRGLDNTEAFF.

The V gene is TRBV5-6, the J gene TRBJ1-4; the match to TRBD1 covers 8 bases. CDR1 and CDR2 from the germline V gene are SGHDT and YYEEEE. The CDR3 extends over 16 amino acids. The V segment lost 4 bases and the J segment 5 bases; nucleotides outside the gene matches: 10. The chain's CDR3 is CASSHLVRDRNEKLFF. DNA for the CDR3: TGTGCCAGCAGCCACCTAGTCCGGGACAGGAATGAAAAACTGTTTTTT.

V gene TRBV27 combines with J gene TRBJ2-7; the match to TRBD2 covers 7 bases. Germline V gene data show CDR1 as MNHEY and CDR2 as SMNVEV (reference sequence). The V segment lost 2 bases and the J segment 2 bases; nucleotides outside the gene matches: 9. This CDR3 is built from 16 residues. CDR3: CASSLGGGWVAYEQYF. In DNA, the CDR3 is TGTGCCAGCAGTTTAGGGGGGGGATGGGTAGCCTACGAGCAGTACTTC.

The CDR3 sequence is CASSEGLSGANVLTF. In DNA form, the CDR3 reads TGTGCCAGCTCCGAAGGACTCTCTGGGGCCAACGTCCTGACTTTC. V gene TRBV18 combines with J gene TRBJ2-6; D perhaps matches TRBD2 (5 bases). The CDR3 consists of 15 residues. The V gene lost 6 bases and the J gene lost 0 bases, with 9 bases spanning the gap. Germline V lookup: CDR1 KGHSH, CDR2 LQKENI.

The J gene is TRBJ2-1, the V gene TRBV6-2 or TRBV6-3, with 8 positions matching TRBD2. The CDR3 totals 15 residues. V shed 6 bases and J 6 bases; nucleotides not matched to a gene: 10. Germline assignment: CDR1 MNHEY and CDR2 SVGEGT. The CDR3 region is CASSPGLAGRNEQFF. Written as DNA, the CDR3 is TGTGCCAGCAGCCCTGGACTAGCAGGGCGCAATGAGCAGTTCTTC.